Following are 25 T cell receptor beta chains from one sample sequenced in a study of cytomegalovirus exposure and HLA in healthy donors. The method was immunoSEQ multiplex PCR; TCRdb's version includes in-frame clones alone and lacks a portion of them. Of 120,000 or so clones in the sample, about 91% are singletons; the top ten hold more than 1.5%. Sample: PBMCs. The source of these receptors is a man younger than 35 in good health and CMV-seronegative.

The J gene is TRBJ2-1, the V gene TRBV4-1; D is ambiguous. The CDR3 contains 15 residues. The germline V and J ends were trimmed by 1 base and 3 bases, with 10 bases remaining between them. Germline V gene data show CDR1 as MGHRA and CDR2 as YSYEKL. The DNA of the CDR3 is TGCGCCAGCAGCCAAGGCCGCGGAAACTACAATGAGCAGTTCTTC. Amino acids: CASSQGRGNYNEQFF.

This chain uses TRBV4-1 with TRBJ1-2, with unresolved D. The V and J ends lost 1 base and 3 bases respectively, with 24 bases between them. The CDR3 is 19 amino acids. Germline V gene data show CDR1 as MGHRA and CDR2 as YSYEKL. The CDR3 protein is CASSQVIPAPGVRDYGYTF. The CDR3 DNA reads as TGCGCCAGCAGCCAAGTAATCCCTGCTCCCGGGGTACGCGACTATGGCTACACCTTC.

The CDR3, as DNA: TGTGCCAGCAGTCTAGGACAGCCACCATCCTCCTACGAGCAGTACTTC. It yields the protein CASSLGQPPSSYEQYF. The chain combines TRBV2 with TRBJ2-7, with D perhaps TRBD1 (6 bases). The CDR3 has 16 amino acids. The germline V and J ends were trimmed by 5 bases and 0 bases, with 17 bases remaining between them. The V gene's germline CDR1 is SNHLY and CDR2 FYNNEI.

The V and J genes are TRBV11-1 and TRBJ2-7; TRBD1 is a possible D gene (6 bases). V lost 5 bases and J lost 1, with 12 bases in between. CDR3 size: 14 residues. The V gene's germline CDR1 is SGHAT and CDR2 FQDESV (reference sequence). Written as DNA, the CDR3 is TGTGCCAGCAGCCGGACAGCGACGTCCTACGAGCAGTACTTC. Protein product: CASSRTATSYEQYF.

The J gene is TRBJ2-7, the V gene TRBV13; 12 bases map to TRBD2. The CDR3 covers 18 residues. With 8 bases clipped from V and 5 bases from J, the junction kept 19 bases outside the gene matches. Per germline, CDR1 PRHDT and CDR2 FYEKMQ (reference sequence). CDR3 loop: CASGQRGLAGGPGHEQYF. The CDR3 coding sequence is TGTGCCAGCGGCCAGAGGGGTCTAGCGGGAGGGCCCGGCCACGAGCAGTACTTC. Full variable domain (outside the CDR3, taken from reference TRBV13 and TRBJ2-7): AAGVIQSPRHLIKEKRETATLKCYPIPRHDTVYWYQQGPGQDPQFLISFYEKMQSDKGSIPDRFSAQQFSDYHSELNMSSLELGDSALYFCASGQRGLAGGPGHEQYFGPGTRLTVT.

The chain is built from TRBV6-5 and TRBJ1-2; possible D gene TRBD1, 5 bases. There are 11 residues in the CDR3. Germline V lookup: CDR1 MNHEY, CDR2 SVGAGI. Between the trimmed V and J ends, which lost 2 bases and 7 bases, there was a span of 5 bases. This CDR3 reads CASSYTGGYTF. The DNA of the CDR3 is TGTGCCAGCAGTTACACAGGTGGCTACACCTTC.

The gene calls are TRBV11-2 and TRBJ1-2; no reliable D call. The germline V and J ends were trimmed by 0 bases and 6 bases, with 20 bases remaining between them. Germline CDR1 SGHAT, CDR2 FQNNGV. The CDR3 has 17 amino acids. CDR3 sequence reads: CASSLEPAVSLWDGYTF. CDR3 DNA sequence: TGTGCCAGCAGCTTAGAGCCTGCGGTTTCATTATGGGATGGCTACACCTTC.

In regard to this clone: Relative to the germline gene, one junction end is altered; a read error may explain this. In nucleotides, the CDR3 is TGCAGTGCTCCCAGGGCAATATTT. This codes for CSAPRAIF. This chain connects TRBV20-1 to TRBJ1-1; the D gene is possibly TRBD1 (5 bases). The CDR3 sequence is 8 residues long. The germline V gene has CDR1 DFQATT and CDR2 SNEGSKA (reference sequence).

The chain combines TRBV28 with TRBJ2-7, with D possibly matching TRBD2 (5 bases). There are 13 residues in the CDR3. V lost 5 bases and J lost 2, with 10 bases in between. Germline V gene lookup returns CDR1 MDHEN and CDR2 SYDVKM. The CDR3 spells CASSRIATYEQYF. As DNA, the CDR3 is TGTGCCAGCAGTAGAATAGCGACCTACGAGCAGTACTTC. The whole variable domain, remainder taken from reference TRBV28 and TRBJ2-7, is DVKVTQSSRYLVKRTGEKVFLECVQDMDHENMFWYRQDPGLGLRLIYFSYDVKMKEKGDIPEGYSVSREKKERFSLILESASTNQTSMYLCASSRIATYEQYFGPGTRLTVT.

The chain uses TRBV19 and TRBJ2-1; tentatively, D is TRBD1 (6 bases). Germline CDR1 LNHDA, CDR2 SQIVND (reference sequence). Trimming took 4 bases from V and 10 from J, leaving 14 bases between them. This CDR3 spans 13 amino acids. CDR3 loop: CASSNRVFNEQFF. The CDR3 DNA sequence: TGTGCCAGTAGTAACAGGGTGTTTAACGAGCAGTTCTTC. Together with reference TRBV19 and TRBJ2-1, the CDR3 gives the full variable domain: DGGITQSPKYLFRKEGQNVTLSCEQNLNHDAMYWYRQDPGQGLRLIYYSQIVNDFQKGDIAEGYSVSREKKESFPLTVTSAQKNPTAFYLCASSNRVFNEQFFGPGTRLTVL.

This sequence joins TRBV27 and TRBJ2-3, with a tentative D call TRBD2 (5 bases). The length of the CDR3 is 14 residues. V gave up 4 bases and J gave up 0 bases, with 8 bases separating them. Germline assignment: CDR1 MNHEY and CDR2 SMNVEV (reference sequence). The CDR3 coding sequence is TGTGCCAGCAGTTACGGCGGGAGCACAGATACGCAGTATTTT. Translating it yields CASSYGGSTDTQYF.

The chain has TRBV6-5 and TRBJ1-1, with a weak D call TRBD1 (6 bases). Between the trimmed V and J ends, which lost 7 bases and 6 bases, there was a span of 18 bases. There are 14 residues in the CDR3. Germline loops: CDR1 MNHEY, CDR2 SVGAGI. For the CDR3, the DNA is TGTGCCAGCAATCCGCAGGGGATGGGCTCTGAAGCTTTCTTT. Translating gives CASNPQGMGSEAFF.

The chain's CDR3 is CASSPGLVTYEQYF. CDR3 bases: TGCGCCAGCAGCCCCGGACTCGTTACCTACGAGCAGTACTTC. V and J are TRBV5-1 and TRBJ2-7, with a weak D call TRBD2 (5 bases). From germline, CDR1 is SGHRS and CDR2 YFSETQ. The CDR3 spans 14 residues. The V end was cut by 4 bases, the J end by 2 bases, with 13 bases between.

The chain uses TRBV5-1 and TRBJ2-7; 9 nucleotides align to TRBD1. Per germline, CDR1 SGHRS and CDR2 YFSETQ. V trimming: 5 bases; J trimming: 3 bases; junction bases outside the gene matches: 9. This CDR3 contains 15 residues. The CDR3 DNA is TGCGCCAGCAGATTTTTTGCGGGACAGGGCTACGAGCAGTACTTC. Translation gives CASRFFAGQGYEQYF. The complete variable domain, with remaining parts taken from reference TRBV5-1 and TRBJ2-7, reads KAGVTQTPRYLIKTRGQQVTLSCSPISGHRSVSWYQQTPGQGLQFLFEYFSETQRNKGNFPGRFSGRQFSNSRSEMNVSTLELGDSALYLCASRFFAGQGYEQYFGPGTRLTVT.

DNA for the CDR3: TGTGCCAGCAGTTTATCCCGAGACAGGTTTCGAACGCGGGAGGATCAGCCCCAGCATTTT. This translates into CASSLSRDRFRTREDQPQHF. V and J are TRBV28 and TRBJ1-5; perhaps TRBD1 as D (6 bases). V lost 1 base to trimming and J lost 5 bases, with 27 bases between them. The CDR3 extends over 20 amino acids. The V gene's germline CDR1 is MDHEN and CDR2 SYDVKM.

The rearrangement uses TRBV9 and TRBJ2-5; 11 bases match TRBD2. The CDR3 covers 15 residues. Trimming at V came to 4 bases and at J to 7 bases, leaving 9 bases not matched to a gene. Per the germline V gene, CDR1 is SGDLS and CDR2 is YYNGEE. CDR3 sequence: CASSKQLAGDRTQYF. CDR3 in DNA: TGTGCCAGCAGCAAACAACTAGCGGGAGATCGGACCCAGTACTTC.

CDR3 protein: CASSLSYRAYEQYF. The CDR3 coding sequence is TGTGCCAGCAGTTTATCTTACAGGGCCTACGAGCAGTACTTC. The chain employs TRBV27 and TRBJ2-7; D is perhaps TRBD1 (6 bases). The CDR3 totals 14 residues. Germline V lookup: CDR1 MNHEY, CDR2 SMNVEV (reference sequence). Trimming stripped 0 bases from V and 2 bases from J, with 8 bases between.

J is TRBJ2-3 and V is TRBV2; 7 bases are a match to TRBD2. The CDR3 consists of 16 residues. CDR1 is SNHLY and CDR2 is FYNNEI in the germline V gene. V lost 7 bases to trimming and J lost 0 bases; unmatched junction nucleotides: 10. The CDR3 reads CASTLDLGGSTDTQYF. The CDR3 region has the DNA TGTGCCAGCACCCTAGATCTGGGGGGGAGCACAGATACGCAGTATTTT.

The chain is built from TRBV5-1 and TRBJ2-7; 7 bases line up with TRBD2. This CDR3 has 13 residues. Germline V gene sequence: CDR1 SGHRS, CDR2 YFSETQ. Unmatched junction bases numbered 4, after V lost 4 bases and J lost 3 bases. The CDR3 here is CASSRDYLYEQYF. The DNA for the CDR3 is TGCGCCAGCAGCCGGGACTACCTCTACGAGCAGTACTTC.

The CDR3 DNA reads TGTGCCTGGAGTCCGAGGCGGAGCTATAATTCACCCCTCCACTTT. Its translation is CAWSPRRSYNSPLHF. The chain carries TRBV30 and TRBJ1-6; no definite D call. The germline gives CDR1 GTSNPN, CDR2 SVGIG (reference sequence). Trimming pared 2 bases from V and 3 bases from J, leaving 11 bases between. The CDR3 is 15 residues long. Combining the CDR3 with reference TRBV30 and TRBJ1-6 gives the whole variable domain SQTIHQWPATLVQPVGSPLSLECTVEGTSNPNLYWYRQAAGRGLQLLFYSVGIGQISSEVPQNLSASRPQDRQFILSSKKLLLSDSGFYLCAWSPRRSYNSPLHFGNGTRLTVT.

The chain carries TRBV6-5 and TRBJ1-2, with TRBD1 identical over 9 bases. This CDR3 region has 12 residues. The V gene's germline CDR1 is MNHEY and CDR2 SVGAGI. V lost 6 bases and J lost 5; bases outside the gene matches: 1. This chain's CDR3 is CASRGQGYGYTF. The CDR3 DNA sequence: TGTGCCAGCAGGGGACAGGGATATGGCTACACCTTC.

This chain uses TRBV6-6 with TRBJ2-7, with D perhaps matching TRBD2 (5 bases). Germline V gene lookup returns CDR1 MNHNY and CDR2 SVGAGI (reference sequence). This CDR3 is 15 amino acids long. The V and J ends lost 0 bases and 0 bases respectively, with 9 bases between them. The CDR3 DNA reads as TGTGCCAGCAGTTACTCTCCCGGGGACTCCTACGAGCAGTACTTC. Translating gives CASSYSPGDSYEQYF.

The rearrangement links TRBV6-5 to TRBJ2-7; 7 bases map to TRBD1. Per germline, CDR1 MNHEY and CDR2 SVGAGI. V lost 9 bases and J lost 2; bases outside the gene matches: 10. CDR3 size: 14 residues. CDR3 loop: CARVSGQKTYEQYF. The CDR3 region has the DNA TGTGCCAGAGTCTCGGGACAGAAAACCTACGAGCAGTACTTC.

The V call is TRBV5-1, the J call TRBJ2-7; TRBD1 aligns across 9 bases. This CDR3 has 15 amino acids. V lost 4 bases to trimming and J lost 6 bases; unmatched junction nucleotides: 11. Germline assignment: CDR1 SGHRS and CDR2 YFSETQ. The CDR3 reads CASSPTPGQGGEQYF. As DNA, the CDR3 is TGCGCCAGCAGCCCGACTCCGGGACAGGGTGGCGAGCAGTACTTC.

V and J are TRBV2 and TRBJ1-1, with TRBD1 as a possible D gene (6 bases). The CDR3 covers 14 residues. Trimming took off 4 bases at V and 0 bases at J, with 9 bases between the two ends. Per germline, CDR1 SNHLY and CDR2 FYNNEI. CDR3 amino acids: CASSGTALNTEAFF. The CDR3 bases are TGTGCCAGCAGTGGGACAGCTCTGAACACTGAAGCTTTCTTT.